This T cell receptor (beta chain) came from a study of blood T cells in healthy people across ages. Whole-study context: Capture via template switching afforded approximately one barcoded beta molecule per two T cells.

A J-beta primer mix and a sample-barcoded 5' primer were used in a second PCR of roughly 6 to 11 cycles. MiXCR, applied by TCRdb to the 5' RACE reads, yields one record per CDR3 protein. This repertoire shows more than 450,000 distinct CDR3 sequences, roughly a quarter found once; its top ten account for over 3.5%. On this clonotype: Its antigen is not known.

Broader study findings: Conclusively comparing naive with antigen-experienced cells was impossible with unsorted PBMCs.

Germline loops: CDR1 MNHEY, CDR2 SVGAGI. The CDR3 runs to 14 residues. The data also belong to a second study, concerning T cells of mothers and their children. This second study notes: Regardless of relatedness, pairs show thymic selection shaping TCR recombination output in a similar manner. Not a single persistent microchimeric T cell clone was detected.

The V gene is TRBV6-5, the J gene TRBJ2-5; tentatively, D is TRBD2 (5 bases). With the DNA end fitting TRBJ2-7 better, the J assignment may be wrong. The TCR comes from a boy between 2 and 10 years old in good health. Sequenced material: blood. The CDR3 sequence is CASSPRLDYYEQYF. The CDR3 nucleotides are TGTGCCAGCAGTCCCCGACTTGACTACTACGAGCAGTACTTC.